The rows below give T cell receptor beta chains drawn from one sample of a study of shared clonotypes between healthy human individuals. Profiling relied on immunoSEQ multiplex PCR, and the TCRdb table lists in-frame clones only, not all of them. The repertoire holds approximately 2.1 million clones, with about 92% as singletons. The specimen sequenced was naive CD4+ T cells from PBMCs. These receptors all stem from a man aged 18 to 29 in good health. Some clones in this sample may be carry-over from other donors' samples. The CDR3 runs from the conserved cysteine through the conserved F or W. D genes are given only for firm matches. Expanded clones get a size class; other rows say once, few or many, or leave the size out.

D gene: -
J gene: TRBJ2-2
V gene: TRBV5-4
clone size: -
CDR3 protein: CASSSRGAGRTGELFF
CDR3 DNA: TGTGCCAGCAGCTCTCGTGGCGCAGGGCGCACCGGGGAGCTGTTTTTT

D gene: -
J gene: TRBJ2-1
V gene: TRBV6-5
clone size: -
CDR3 protein: CASRRDYEQFF
CDR3 DNA: TGTGCCAGCAGGCGGGATTATGAGCAGTTCTTC

D gene: -
J gene: TRBJ1-4
V gene: TRBV5-4
clone size: -
CDR3 protein: CASSEGGSTNEKLFF
CDR3 DNA: TGTGCCAGCAGCGAGGGAGGTTCGACTAATGAAAAACTGTTTTTT

D gene: -
J gene: TRBJ1-1
V gene: TRBV11-2
clone size: -
CDR3 protein: CASSLLRGMNTEAFF
CDR3 DNA: TGTGCCAGCAGCTTGCTCAGGGGTATGAACACTGAAGCTTTCTTT

D gene: -
J gene: TRBJ2-5
V gene: TRBV30
clone size: once
CDR3 protein: CAWSGLFQGLKETQYF
CDR3 DNA: TGTGCCTGGAGTGGACTATTCCAGGGACTTAAAGAGACCCAGTACTTC

D gene: -
J gene: TRBJ2-7
V gene: TRBV7-2
clone size: -
CDR3 protein: CASSLDVAEQYF
CDR3 DNA: TGTGCCAGCAGCTTAGACGTTGCTGAGCAGTACTTC

D gene: TRBD1
J gene: TRBJ1-1
V gene: TRBV7-8
clone size: -
CDR3 protein: CASSLGTGNTEAFF
CDR3 DNA: TGTGCCAGCAGCTTAGGGACAGGGAATACTGAAGCTTTCTTT

D gene: TRBD2
J gene: TRBJ2-3
V gene: TRBV13
clone size: -
CDR3 protein: CASSPTSGNVDTQYF
CDR3 DNA: TGTGCCAGCAGCCCGACTAGCGGGAACGTAGATACGCAGTATTTT

D gene: -
J gene: TRBJ2-7
V gene: TRBV27
clone size: -
CDR3 protein: CASSPRWTGTSSYEQYF
CDR3 DNA: TGTGCCAGCAGTCCCAGGTGGACTGGAACCAGCTCCTACGAGCAGTACTTC

D gene: -
J gene: TRBJ2-6
V gene: TRBV5-1
clone size: -
CDR3 protein: CASSPRFRRTPGANVLTF
CDR3 DNA: TGCGCCAGCAGCCCCCGGTTCCGGCGGACACCTGGGGCCAACGTCCTGACTTTC

D gene: -
J gene: TRBJ2-2
V gene: TRBV7-2
clone size: -
CDR3 protein: CASSRTTDTGELFF
CDR3 DNA: TGTGCCAGCAGCCGGACCACCGACACCGGGGAGCTGTTTTTT

D gene: -
J gene: TRBJ2-3
V gene: TRBV19
clone size: -
CDR3 protein: CASSRTMWAALTDTQYF
CDR3 DNA: TGTGCCAGTAGCCGCACTATGTGGGCGGCCCTCACAGATACGCAGTATTTT

D gene: -
J gene: TRBJ2-5
V gene: TRBV18
clone size: -
CDR3 protein: CASSPIRGEETQYF
CDR3 DNA: TGTGCCAGCTCACCAATCAGGGGCGAGGAGACCCAGTACTTC

D gene: -
J gene: TRBJ1-2
V gene: TRBV6-5
clone size: -
CDR3 protein: CASTLKGQGQGYTF
CDR3 DNA: TGTGCCAGCACCCTCAAAGGGCAGGGTCAGGGCTACACCTTC

D gene: TRBD1
J gene: TRBJ2-7
V gene: TRBV9
clone size: once
CDR3 protein: CASSVWTGAHEQYF
CDR3 DNA: TGTGCCAGCAGCGTATGGACAGGAGCCCACGAGCAGTACTTC

D gene: -
J gene: TRBJ2-2
V gene: TRBV6-5
clone size: -
CDR3 protein: CASRGAGELFF
CDR3 DNA: TGTGCCAGCAGGGGAGCCGGGGAGCTGTTTTTT

D gene: TRBD2
J gene: TRBJ2-3
V gene: TRBV28
clone size: -
CDR3 protein: CASSVAGGTDTQYF
CDR3 DNA: TGTGCCAGCAGCGTAGCGGGGGGAACAGATACGCAGTATTTT

D gene: TRBD1
J gene: TRBJ2-7
V gene: TRBV30
clone size: -
CDR3 protein: CAWSSRTGAGYEQYF
CDR3 DNA: TGTGCCTGGAGTTCTAGGACAGGGGCGGGATACGAGCAGTACTTC

D gene: -
J gene: TRBJ2-5
V gene: TRBV9
clone size: once
CDR3 protein: CASSVVALPQETQYF
CDR3 DNA: TGTGCCAGCAGCGTAGTAGCATTACCTCAAGAGACCCAGTACTTC

D gene: -
J gene: TRBJ1-3
V gene: TRBV30
clone size: -
CDR3 protein: CAWSRGLRNTIYF
CDR3 DNA: TGTGCCTGGAGTCGTGGACTCCGAAACACCATATATTTT

D gene: -
J gene: TRBJ2-7
V gene: TRBV19
clone size: -
CDR3 protein: CASRASGIYEQYF
CDR3 DNA: TGTGCCAGTAGGGCTTCTGGCATTTACGAGCAGTACTTC

D gene: TRBD2
J gene: TRBJ2-1
V gene: TRBV19
clone size: -
CDR3 protein: CASSIDGLAEYNEQFF
CDR3 DNA: TGTGCCAGTAGTATTGACGGACTAGCGGAATACAATGAGCAGTTCTTC

D gene: TRBD2
J gene: TRBJ2-1
V gene: TRBV5-1
clone size: -
CDR3 protein: CASSSTGTSKDNEQFF
CDR3 DNA: TGCGCCAGCAGCTCCACCGGGACTAGTAAGGACAATGAGCAGTTCTTC

D gene: -
J gene: TRBJ1-1
V gene: TRBV6-5
clone size: few
CDR3 protein: CASRASSSEAFF
CDR3 DNA: TGTGCCAGCAGGGCTAGTTCGAGTGAAGCTTTCTTT

D gene: TRBD1
J gene: TRBJ1-2
V gene: TRBV7-3
clone size: -
CDR3 protein: CASSTHGVQGEGYGYTF
CDR3 DNA: TGTGCCAGCAGCACTCACGGAGTCCAGGGGGAGGGCTATGGCTACACCTTC